What follows describes a single T cell receptor (beta chain). This receptor's antigen is unknown. No base quality values were provided; no much bigger clone lies one nucleotide off. This sample is drawn from a study of blood T cells in healthy people across ages (dated by TCRdb to the mid-2010s). For the wider study: In model experiments, template switching captured about one uniquely barcoded TCR beta cDNA molecule for every two T cells. The study measured age-related changes in TCR beta repertoire diversity using deep sequencing normalized with unique cDNA molecular identifiers. The donors were split into four age groups: young (average approximately 16 years), middle-aged (more than 35), aged (about 62) and long-lived (roughly 77). To avoid experimental bias, donors of different ages were randomly spread across the sequencing lanes. Using the same blood draw, the study looked at two additional independent replicas of 1 million unique cDNA reads for two donors, one aged 18 to 30 and the other aged 80 or older.

What the study reported, not specific to this receptor: Since profiling was done on bulk unsorted PBMCs, naive and antigen-experienced compartments could not be conclusively compared. Compared with the aged group, more naive CD4+ T cells, fewer expanded clones and increased TCR diversity were shown by the long-lived group, suggesting age selection. Observed TCR beta diversity correlated strongly with the percentage of naive T cells measured by flow cytometry. Estimates of total diversity based on one million sequenced T cells were regarded as lower bounds and as underestimates. Because donor CMV infection status was unknown, age-related changes in expanded clonotypes were potentially confounded. As age increased, observed TCR beta diversity per million T cells dropped in a roughly linear way, and a significant reduction was already evident by age approximately 40.

The donors were roughly 39 Caucasian individuals from Russia, aged roughly 6 to 100 years, who were systemically healthy. Each donor gave around 9.8 milliliters of peripheral blood, collected into EDTA-treated Vacutainer tubes. Ficoll-Paque density-gradient centrifugation was used to isolate PBMCs, with at least 7 million per sample. Trizol reagent was used to extract total RNA from the PBMCs, yielding at least 5 micrograms per sample. For every donor, an aliquot of PBMCs went through flow cytometry to measure the percentages of naive CD45RAhigh/CD27high T cells. The method behind the library was 5' RACE. The sequencer listed for this sample is Illumina HiSeq 2500. A second PCR of about 7 to 12 cycles was run with a J-beta primer mix and a sample-barcoded 5' primer. A unique molecular identifier was introduced onto each TCR beta cDNA molecule by a template-switch 5' adaptor carrying 12 random nucleotides. At least 3 million CDR3-containing paired-end reads were obtained from each sample. All of the RNA was converted into first-strand cDNA using the Mint cDNA synthesis kit, with a TRBC-specific oligonucleotide serving as the primer. Following uracil-DNA glycosylase treatment, all cDNA underwent a first 18-cycle PCR with the universal primers M1SS and BC2_uni_R. As for the authors' bioinformatics: Each sample was normalized by randomly selecting 1 million high-quality reads, each carrying a distinct molecular identifier. Reads with shared molecular identifiers were discarded instead of being binned into consensus sequences. CDR3 identification, clonotype clustering and error correction used MiTCR with a Q25 quality threshold and the strictest error-elimination algorithm. A nonparametric unseen species model with Euler transformation was used to estimate a lower bound on total TCR beta diversity. TCRdb reprocessed the public reads (quality trimming at Q25 with fastp, clone calling with MiXCR) and kept in-frame beta chains. Rows with a matching CDR3 protein are joined into one entry that keeps the most common DNA and genes. TCRdb, not the authors, supplied the V and J calls. This sample holds 1.5 million to 2 million distinct CDR3 sequences; around half were observed only once. The ten top clones hold more than 2% of the sample.

The TCR comes from a woman aged 40 to 50 in good health. Sequences were obtained from blood.

The CDR3 in this case is CASSQDKGNPGETQYF. The DNA sequence reads TGTGCCAGCAGCCAAGATAAGGGGAACCCCGGGGAGACCCAGTACTTC. The chain uses TRBV4-2 and TRBJ2-5; TRBD1 might be the D gene, on 5 matching bases. The junction shows trimming of 0 bases on V and 5 bases on J, plus 16 bases between the germline ends. The CDR3 goes from the cysteine to the phenylalanine over 16 residues. Only the CDR3 region is kept as DNA, spanning 48 bases read in frame from base 1. Via the germline V gene, CDR1 is LGHNA and CDR2 YNFKEQ.